These 16 T cell receptor beta chains came from one sample sequenced in a study of blood T cell repertoires in COVID-19. Assay: immunoSEQ multiplex PCR; the TCRdb copy retains only in-frame clones and omits some. The sample has fewer than 450,000 clones, around 90% seen once; the top ten hold 2% to 2.5%. The specimen was PBMCs or T cells enriched from blood (not recorded which). The receptors originated from a middle-aged woman with acute COVID-19.

The chain is built from TRBV13 and TRBJ2-1; 8 bases agree with TRBD1. Unmatched junction bases numbered 10, after V lost 8 bases and J lost 4 bases. The CDR3 sequence is 15 residues long. The V gene's germline CDR1 is PRHDT and CDR2 FYEKMQ (reference sequence). CDR3 loop: CASVDDRGPYNEQFF. The CDR3 DNA is TGTGCCAGCGTCGACGACAGGGGCCCGTACAATGAGCAGTTCTTC.

The J gene is TRBJ2-3, the V gene TRBV5-1, with TRBD2 matching 8 bases. The length of the CDR3 is 18 residues. V lost 1 base to trimming and J lost 1 base; unmatched junction nucleotides: 11. The germline CDR1 and CDR2 sequences are SGHRS and YFSETQ. In nucleotides, the CDR3 is TGCGCCAGCAGCTTGCTGGCGGGGGGCGGCCCCGGCACAGATACGCAGTATTTT. As protein: CASSLLAGGGPGTDTQYF.

V gene TRBV19 combines with J gene TRBJ1-5, with a possible D match to TRBD1 (5 bases). The CDR3 has 13 residues. Trimming took off 6 bases at V and 5 bases at J, with 11 bases between the two ends. Germline CDR1 LNHDA, CDR2 SQIVND (reference sequence). The CDR3 is CASSSTADQPQHF. CDR3 in DNA: TGTGCCAGTAGCTCGACAGCCGATCAGCCCCAGCATTTT.

The chain combines TRBV5-1 with TRBJ2-1, with D perhaps TRBD1 (5 bases). Germline V gene data show CDR1 as SGHRS and CDR2 as YFSETQ. This CDR3 spans 15 amino acids. V gave up 7 bases and J gave up 5 bases, with 19 bases separating them. CDR3 DNA sequence: TGCGCCAGCCAGCCAATGTCCAGGGAAAACAATGAGCAGTTCTTC. It translates to CASQPMSRENNEQFF.

The chain is built from TRBV19 and TRBJ1-1, with TRBD1 identical over 10 bases. The germline V gene has CDR1 LNHDA and CDR2 SQIVND (reference sequence). J gave up 8 bases and V 4 bases, and 22 bases lay outside the gene matches. This CDR3 comprises 19 residues. The DNA of the CDR3 is TGTGCCAGTAGTACTGACAGGGGGCTTAACCCCTATTCTCTACGGGAAGCTTTCTTT. Translation: CASSTDRGLNPYSLREAFF.

This sequence joins TRBV18 and TRBJ1-1, with a tentative D call TRBD1 (5 bases). CDR1 and CDR2 (germline): KGHSH, LQKENI. Trimming pared 3 bases from V and 6 bases from J, leaving 14 bases between. The CDR3 length is 14 residues. CDR3 in DNA: TGTGCCAGCTCACCTTCAGGGCTGGACGCTGAAGCTTTCTTT. It yields the protein CASSPSGLDAEAFF.

The chain uses TRBV7-8 and TRBJ2-7, with 8 bases lining up with TRBD1. CDR3 size: 13 residues. Trimming took 4 bases from V and 7 from J; bases not matched to a gene: 6. In germline, CDR1 is SGHVS, CDR2 FQNEAQ. The CDR3 sequence: CASSSTGGREQYF. The CDR3 DNA reads TGTGCCAGCAGCTCCACAGGGGGAAGAGAGCAGTACTTC.

The chain recombines TRBV29-1 with TRBJ2-7; 9 bases match TRBD2. J gave up 2 bases and V 5 bases, and 4 bases lay outside the gene matches. The CDR3 extends over 13 amino acids. Germline assignment: CDR1 SQVTM and CDR2 ANQGSEA. The CDR3 DNA reads TGCAGCGTTCTGTCTAGCGGGACCTACGAGCAGTACTTC. Translated: CSVLSSGTYEQYF.

Only one count was recorded for this clone. This chain connects TRBV5-4 to TRBJ1-2; 8 bases line up with TRBD1. This CDR3 contains 16 residues. V lost 1 base to trimming and J lost 4 bases; unmatched junction nucleotides: 9. Germline V gene data show CDR1 as SGHNT and CDR2 as YYREEE (reference sequence). This CDR3 reads CASSLRSGGGSYGYTF. The CDR3, as DNA: TGTGCCAGCAGCTTGAGGTCAGGGGGCGGCTCCTATGGCTACACCTTC.

The DNA for the CDR3 is TGTGCCACCAAGGACACGCGCAACTCTGGGGCCAACGTCCTGACTTTC. Amino acid sequence: CATKDTRNSGANVLTF. This sequence joins TRBV2 and TRBJ2-6, with D possibly being TRBD1 (5 bases). The CDR3 is 16 amino acids. V was clipped by 10 bases and J by 0 bases, with 16 bases between them. The germline gives CDR1 SNHLY, CDR2 FYNNEI. Drawing the rest from reference TRBV2 and TRBJ2-6, the complete variable domain is EPEVTQTPSHQVTQMGQEVILRCVPISNHLYFYWYRQILGQKVEFLVSFYNNEISEKSEIFDDQFSVERPDGSNFTLKIRSTKLEDSAMYFCATKDTRNSGANVLTFGAGSRLTVL.

On this clone: Other DNA sequences within the sample encode an identical CDR3. The rearrangement links TRBV12-5 to TRBJ2-7; 9 bases line up with TRBD1. The germline CDR1 and CDR2 sequences are LGHNT and FRNRAP. The CDR3 loop spans 12 amino acids. With V trimmed by 6 bases and J by 6 bases, 3 bases remained unmatched. This chain's CDR3 is CASGPDRGEQYF. The DNA for the CDR3 is TGTGCTAGTGGACCGGACAGGGGCGAGCAGTACTTC.

This chain connects TRBV9 to TRBJ1-1, with D unclear. V was shortened by 4 bases and J by 7 bases, with 11 bases between the two germline ends. Germline assignment: CDR1 SGDLS and CDR2 YYNGEE. The CDR3 spans 12 residues. In DNA, the CDR3 is TGTGCCAGCAGCCCTACCACCCATGAAGCTTTCTTT. Translation gives CASSPTTHEAFF.

The chain uses TRBV29-1 and TRBJ1-1, with 7 bases aligning to TRBD1. J gave up 1 base and V 5 bases, and 1 base lay outside the gene matches. In germline, CDR1 is SQVTM, CDR2 ANQGSEA. This CDR3 is 12 amino acids long. CDR3: CSVHRGNTEAFF. The CDR3 nucleotides are TGCAGCGTTCACAGGGGGAACACTGAAGCTTTCTTT. Looking up the rest from reference TRBV29-1 and TRBJ1-1 gives the full variable domain: SAVISQKPSRDICQRGTSLTIQCQVDSQVTMMFWYRQQPGQSLTLIATANQGSEATYESGFVIDKFPISRPNLTFSTLTVSNMSPEDSSIYLCSVHRGNTEAFFGQGTRLTVV.

The rearrangement uses TRBV29-1 and TRBJ2-7; TRBD1 matches at 9 bases. CDR3 length equals 14 residues. The germline gives CDR1 SQVTM, CDR2 ANQGSEA. Trimming removed 7 bases from V and 4 bases from J; junction bases left unmatched: 11. CDR3 sequence reads: CSARRGQGLYEQYF. For the CDR3, the DNA is TGCAGCGCCCGACGCGGACAGGGGCTATACGAGCAGTACTTC.

The chain carries TRBV4-1 and TRBJ1-4; 7 bases agree with TRBD1. V was clipped by 1 base and J by 5 bases; unmatched bases: 4. The CDR3 contains 15 residues. Germline CDR1 and CDR2: MGHRA and YSYEKL. The CDR3 reads CASSQAGTANEKLFF. The DNA of the CDR3 is TGCGCCAGCAGCCAAGCCGGGACAGCAAATGAAAAACTGTTTTTT.

The V gene is TRBV4-2, the J gene TRBJ2-7, with unresolved D. This CDR3 is 15 amino acids long. Trimming cost V 4 bases and J 0 bases, with 13 bases left between them. Germline CDR1 LGHNA, CDR2 YNFKEQ. This CDR3 is CASSPRRVASYEQYF. The DNA for the CDR3 is TGTGCCAGCAGCCCCCGCCGGGTAGCCTCCTACGAGCAGTACTTC.